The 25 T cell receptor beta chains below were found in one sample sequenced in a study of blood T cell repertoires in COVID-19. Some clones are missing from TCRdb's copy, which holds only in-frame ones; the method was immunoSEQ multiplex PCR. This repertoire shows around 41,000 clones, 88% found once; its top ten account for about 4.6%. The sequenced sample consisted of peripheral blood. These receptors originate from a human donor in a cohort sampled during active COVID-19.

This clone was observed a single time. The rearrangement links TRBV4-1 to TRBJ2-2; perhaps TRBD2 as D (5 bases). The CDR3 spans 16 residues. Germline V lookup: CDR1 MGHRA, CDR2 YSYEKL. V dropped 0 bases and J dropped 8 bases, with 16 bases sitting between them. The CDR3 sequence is CASSQDLLAGGGELFF. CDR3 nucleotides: TGCGCCAGCAGCCAAGATCTGCTAGCCGGCGGGGGGGAGCTGTTTTTT.

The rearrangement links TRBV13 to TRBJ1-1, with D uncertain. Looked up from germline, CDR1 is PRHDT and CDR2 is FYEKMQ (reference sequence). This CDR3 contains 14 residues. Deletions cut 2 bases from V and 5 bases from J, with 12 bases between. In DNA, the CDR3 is TGTGCCAGCAGCTTAAGGGTCCCGGGGACTGAAGCTTTCTTT. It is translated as CASSLRVPGTEAFF. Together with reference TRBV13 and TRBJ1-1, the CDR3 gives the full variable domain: AAGVIQSPRHLIKEKRETATLKCYPIPRHDTVYWYQQGPGQDPQFLISFYEKMQSDKGSIPDRFSAQQFSDYHSELNMSSLELGDSALYFCASSLRVPGTEAFFGQGTRLTVV.

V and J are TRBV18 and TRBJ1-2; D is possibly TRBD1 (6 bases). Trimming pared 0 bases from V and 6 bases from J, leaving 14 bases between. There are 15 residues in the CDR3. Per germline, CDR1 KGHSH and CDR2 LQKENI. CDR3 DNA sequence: TGTGCCAGCTCACCACCGGGCAGGGGTGGGGATGGCTACACCTTC. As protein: CASSPPGRGGDGYTF.

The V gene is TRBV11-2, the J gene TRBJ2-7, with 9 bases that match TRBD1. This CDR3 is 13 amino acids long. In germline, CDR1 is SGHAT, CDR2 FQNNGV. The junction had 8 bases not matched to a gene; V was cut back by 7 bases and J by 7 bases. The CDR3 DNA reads TGTGCCAGCAACCCGGGACAGGGTTTAGAGCAGTACTTC. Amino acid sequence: CASNPGQGLEQYF.

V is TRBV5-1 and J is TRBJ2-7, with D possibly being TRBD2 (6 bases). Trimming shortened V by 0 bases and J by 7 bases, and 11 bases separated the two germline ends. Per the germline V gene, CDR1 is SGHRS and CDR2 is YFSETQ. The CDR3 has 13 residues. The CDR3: CASSLGGAGEQYF. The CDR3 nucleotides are TGCGCCAGCAGCTTGGGAGGGGCGGGGGAGCAGTACTTC.

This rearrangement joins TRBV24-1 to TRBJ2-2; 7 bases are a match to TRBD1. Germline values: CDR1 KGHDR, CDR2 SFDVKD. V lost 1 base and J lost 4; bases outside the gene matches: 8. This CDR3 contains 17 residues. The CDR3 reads CATSDLGGTVPTGELFF. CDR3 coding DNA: TGTGCCACCAGTGATTTAGGTGGGACAGTCCCCACCGGGGAGCTGTTTTTT.

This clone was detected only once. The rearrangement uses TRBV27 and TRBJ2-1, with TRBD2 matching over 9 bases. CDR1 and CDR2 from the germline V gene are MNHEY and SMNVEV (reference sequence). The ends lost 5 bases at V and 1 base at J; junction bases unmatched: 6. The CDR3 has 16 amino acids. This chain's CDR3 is CASSLITSGSYNEQFF. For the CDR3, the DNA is TGTGCCAGCAGTCTAATTACTAGCGGGTCCTACAATGAGCAGTTCTTC.

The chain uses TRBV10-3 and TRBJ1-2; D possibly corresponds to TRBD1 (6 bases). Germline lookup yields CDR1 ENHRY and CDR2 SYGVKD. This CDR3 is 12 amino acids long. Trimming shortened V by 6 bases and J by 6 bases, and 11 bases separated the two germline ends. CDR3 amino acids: CAIRGQPDGYTF. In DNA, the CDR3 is TGTGCCATCAGAGGACAGCCGGATGGCTACACCTTC.

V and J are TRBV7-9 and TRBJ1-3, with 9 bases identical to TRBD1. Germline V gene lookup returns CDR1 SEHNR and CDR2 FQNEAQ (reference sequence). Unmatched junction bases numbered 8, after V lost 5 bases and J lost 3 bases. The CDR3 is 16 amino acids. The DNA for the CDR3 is TGTGCCAGCAGCCCGTACAGGGGGCAGTTTGGAAACACCATATATTTT. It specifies CASSPYRGQFGNTIYF.

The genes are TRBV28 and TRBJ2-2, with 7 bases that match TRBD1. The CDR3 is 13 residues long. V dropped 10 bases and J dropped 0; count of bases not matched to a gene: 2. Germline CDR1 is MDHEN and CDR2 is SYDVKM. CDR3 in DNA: TGTGCCAACAGGGGCACGAACACCGGGGAGCTGTTTTTT. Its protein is CANRGTNTGELFF.

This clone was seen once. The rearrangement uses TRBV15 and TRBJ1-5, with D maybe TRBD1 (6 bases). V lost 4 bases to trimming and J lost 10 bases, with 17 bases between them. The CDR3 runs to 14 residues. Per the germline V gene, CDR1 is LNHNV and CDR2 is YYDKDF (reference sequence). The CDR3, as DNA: TGTGCCACCAGCAAATCTAAACAGGGATCCCCCCAGCATTTT. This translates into CATSKSKQGSPQHF. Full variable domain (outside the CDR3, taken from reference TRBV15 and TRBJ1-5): DAMVIQNPRYQVTQFGKPVTLSCSQTLNHNVMYWYQQKSSQAPKLLFHYYDKDFNNEADTPDNFQSRRPNTSFCFLDIRSPGLGDTAMYLCATSKSKQGSPQHFGDGTRLSIL.

CDR3 DNA sequence: TGTGCCAGCAGCTTGGTTCGCGAGCAGTACTTC. As protein: CASSLVREQYF. The chain has TRBV5-8 and TRBJ2-7; D is undetermined. Trimming removed 0 bases at V and 6 bases at J, with 4 bases between. Germline CDR1 reads SGHTS; CDR2 reads YDEGEE. The CDR3 has 11 amino acids.

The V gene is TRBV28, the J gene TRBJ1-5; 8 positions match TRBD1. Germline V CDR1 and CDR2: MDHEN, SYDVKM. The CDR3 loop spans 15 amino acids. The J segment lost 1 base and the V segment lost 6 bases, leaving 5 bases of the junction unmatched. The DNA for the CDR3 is TGTGCCAGCAGCCGGGACAGGCCAAGCAATCAGCCCCAGCATTTT. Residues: CASSRDRPSNQPQHF.

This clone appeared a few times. The CDR3 nucleotides read TGTGCCAGTAGTCTTACAGGGCAAATGAACACTGAAGCTTTCTTT. It translates to CASSLTGQMNTEAFF. This chain joins TRBV19 and TRBJ1-1, with D perhaps matching TRBD1 (6 bases). With 5 bases removed from V and 0 bases from J, the gap between germline ends came to 13 bases. Germline CDR1 and CDR2: LNHDA and SQIVND (reference sequence). This CDR3 has 15 residues.

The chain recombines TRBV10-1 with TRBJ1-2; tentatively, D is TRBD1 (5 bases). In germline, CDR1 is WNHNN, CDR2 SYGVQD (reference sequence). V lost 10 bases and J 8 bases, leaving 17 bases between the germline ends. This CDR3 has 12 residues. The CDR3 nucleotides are TGCGCCAATCCACAGGATAAAAACGGCTACACCTTC. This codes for CANPQDKNGYTF.

In DNA, the CDR3 is TGTGCCAGCAGCAACAGGGAATCGGGGAATTCACCCCTCCACTTT. It translates to CASSNRESGNSPLHF. This chain links TRBV9 with TRBJ1-6, with D possibly matching TRBD1 (6 bases). Trimming took 4 bases from V and 7 from J, leaving 15 bases between them. The V gene's germline CDR1 is SGDLS and CDR2 YYNGEE. The CDR3 length is 15 residues.

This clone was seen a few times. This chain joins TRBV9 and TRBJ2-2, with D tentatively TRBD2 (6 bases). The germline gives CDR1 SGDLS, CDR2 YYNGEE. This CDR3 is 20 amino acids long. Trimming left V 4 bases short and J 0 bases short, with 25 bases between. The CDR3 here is CASSPRRGRDSATNTGELFF. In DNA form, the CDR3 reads TGTGCCAGCAGCCCCCGAAGAGGGCGGGACTCCGCTACGAACACCGGGGAGCTGTTTTTT.

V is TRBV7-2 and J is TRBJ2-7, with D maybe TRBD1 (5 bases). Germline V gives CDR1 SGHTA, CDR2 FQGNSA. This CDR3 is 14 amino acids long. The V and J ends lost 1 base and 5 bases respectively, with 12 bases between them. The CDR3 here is CASSLVRANDEQYF. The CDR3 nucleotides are TGTGCCAGCAGCTTAGTCAGGGCCAACGACGAGCAGTACTTC.

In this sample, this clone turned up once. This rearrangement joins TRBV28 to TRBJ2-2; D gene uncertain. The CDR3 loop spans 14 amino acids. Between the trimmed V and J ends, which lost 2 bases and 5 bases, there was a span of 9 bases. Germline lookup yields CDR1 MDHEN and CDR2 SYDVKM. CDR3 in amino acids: CASSLGSRTGELFF. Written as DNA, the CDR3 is TGTGCCAGCAGTTTAGGGTCGAGGACCGGGGAGCTGTTTTTT.

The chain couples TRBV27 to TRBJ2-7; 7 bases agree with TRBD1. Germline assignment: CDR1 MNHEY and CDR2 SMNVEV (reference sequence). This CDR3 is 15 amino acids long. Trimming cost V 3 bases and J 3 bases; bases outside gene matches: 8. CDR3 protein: CASSLGQPDNYEQYF. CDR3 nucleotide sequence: TGTGCCAGCAGTTTGGGACAGCCGGATAACTACGAGCAGTACTTC.

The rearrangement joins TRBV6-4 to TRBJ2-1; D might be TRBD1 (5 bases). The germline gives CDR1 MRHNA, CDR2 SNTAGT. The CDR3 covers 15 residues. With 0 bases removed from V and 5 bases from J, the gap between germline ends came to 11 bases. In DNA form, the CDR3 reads TGTGCCAGCAGTGACTCCCCAGGGCCCCACAATGAGCAGTTCTTC. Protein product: CASSDSPGPHNEQFF.

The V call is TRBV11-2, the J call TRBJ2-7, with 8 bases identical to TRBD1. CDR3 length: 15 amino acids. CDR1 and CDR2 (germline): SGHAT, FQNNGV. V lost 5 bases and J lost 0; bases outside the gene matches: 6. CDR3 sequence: CASSPQGASSYEQYF. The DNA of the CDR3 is TGTGCCAGCAGCCCCCAGGGGGCCAGCTCCTACGAGCAGTACTTC.

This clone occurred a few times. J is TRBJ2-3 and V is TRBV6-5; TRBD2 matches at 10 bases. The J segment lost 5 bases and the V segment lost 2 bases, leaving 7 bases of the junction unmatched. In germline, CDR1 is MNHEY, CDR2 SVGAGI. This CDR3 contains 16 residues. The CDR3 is CASSYSLAGVVDTQYF. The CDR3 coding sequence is TGTGCCAGCAGTTACAGTCTAGCGGGAGTTGTAGATACGCAGTATTTT.

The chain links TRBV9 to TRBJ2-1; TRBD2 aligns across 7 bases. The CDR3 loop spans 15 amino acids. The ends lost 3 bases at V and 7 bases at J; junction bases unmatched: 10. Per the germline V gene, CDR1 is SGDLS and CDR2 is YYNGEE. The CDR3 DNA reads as TGTGCCAGCAGCGAGTTCAGGACTAGGGAAAATGAGCAGTTCTTC. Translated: CASSEFRTRENEQFF.

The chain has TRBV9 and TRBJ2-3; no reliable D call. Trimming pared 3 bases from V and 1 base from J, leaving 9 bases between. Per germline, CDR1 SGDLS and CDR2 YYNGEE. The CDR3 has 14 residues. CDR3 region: CASSAERGTDTQYF. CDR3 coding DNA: TGTGCCAGCAGCGCAGAACGGGGCACAGATACGCAGTATTTT.